This T cell receptor beta chain was obtained from a study of T cell changes during pregnancy in multiple sclerosis (dated by TCRdb to the late 2010s). Broadly, across the study: In women with multiple sclerosis, the researchers looked at how the T cell repertoire shifted as pregnancy progressed.

As concerns this clone: Its antigen has not been determined. No much larger clone exists at a distance of one base, and base qualities are not known.

CDR1 and CDR2 are read off the germline V gene as KGHSH and LQKENI. V sheds 2 bases and J sheds 3 bases, leaving 11 bases between their ends. The CDR3 holds 16 amino acids from the cysteine to the phenylalanine. Only the CDR3 DNA is retained, 48 bases long and in frame from the first base. The protocol used for the library was the immunoSEQ multiplex PCR assay. The source is immuneACCESS, and TCRdb retained only in-frame sequences with V and J called. Part of the clones is not carried over; for the studies checked, unresolved V genes explain less than half of this, and the remainder is unexplained. Recorded for this sample are 89,000 or so clones; roughly nine tenths of them occurred a single time. The biggest ten clones account for about 3.8% of the sample.

This receptor was obtained from a female donor in good health, serving as a control in a pregnancy study. Some clones in this sample may be carry-over from other donors' samples. The rearrangement joined TRBV18 to TRBJ2-6; matching of 5 bases hints at TRBD1 as the D gene. This sample comprised PBMCs, obtained in the first trimester of pregnancy. The CDR3 in this case is CASSPIGARGANVLTF. The DNA sequence is TGTGCCAGCTCACCAATAGGGGCGCGTGGGGCCAACGTCCTGACTTTC.